This T cell receptor (beta chain) came from a study of CXCR3-negative and CXCR3-positive naive CD8 T cells. The CDR3 is made up of 13 amino acids. Per germline, CDR1 MNHEY and CDR2 SVGAGI. Notes on this clonotype: Its specificity is unknown.

With UMI labels, 5' RACE was used to prepare the TRB cDNA libraries. With the 5' RACE reads reprocessed, TCRdb shows one record per CDR3 protein and no DNA. This sample's table has around 84,000 distinct CDR3 sequences. Study results and limitations: Naive cells, whether CXCR3-negative or CXCR3-positive, had similar TRBV-TRBJ usage, while memory cells differed. Memory CD8+ cells showed much lower diversity, while both naive subsets were comparably high. CXCR3-positive naive cells carried more hydrophobic TRB CDR3s than CXCR3-negative naive cells did. Naive subsets had comparable surface CD5, so TRB CDR3 properties gauged TCR strength.

Naive CD8+ T cells carried a CD45RO-CCR7+CD27+CD95- phenotype. This chain connects TRBV6-5 to TRBJ2-7; checking the TCRdb D call of TRBD1 is not possible without DNA. The source material was naive CXCR3+ CD8+ T cells from blood. This sample's subset: CD45RO-CCR7+CD27+CD95- naive CD8+ T cells expressing CXCR3 (TNR3+). This TCR was recovered from a human donor in good health. Some clones in this sample may be carry-over from other donors' samples. CDR3 loop: CASSYGGLHEQYF.